The T cell receptor beta chain under discussion was sequenced for a study of T cells in localized non-small cell lung cancer. Study observations and caveats: Since sequencing was restricted to only one region of the tumor, intratumor heterogeneity remains a possibility. Longer overall survival was linked to higher blood T cell density. The highest T cell clonality was in uninvolved adjacent lung, above tumor. Paired adjacent lung recovered a median around 52 of the top 100 tumor clones.

A remark on this clone: Its antigen is unknown.

The germline CDR1 and CDR2 sequences are MNHNS and SASEGT. CDR3 length: 14 amino acids. With 8 bases clipped from V and 10 bases from J, the junction kept 12 bases outside the gene matches. The protocol was immunoSEQ multiplex PCR, while the TCRdb copy is restricted to in-frame clones and leaves out a portion. Counted here are about 33,000 clones, 86% occurring once; the ten biggest clones make up around 4.2%. The sequencing used peripheral blood, collected before any cancer treatment. The sequence was obtained from a male donor aged 60 or older with stage III lung adenocarcinoma. V and J are TRBV6-1 and TRBJ1-1; 11 nucleotides line up with TRBD1. The CDR3 loop reads CASSPDRGREGAFF. The DNA for the CDR3 is TGTGCCAGCTCCCCGGACAGGGGGCGAGAAGGAGCTTTCTTT.